This TCR beta chain derives from a study of blood T cell repertoires in COVID-19. Study-wide background: Acute-phase and convalescent COVID-19 samples originated in the United States, Italy and Spain. T cells, B-cell-depleted T cells, or PBMCs supplied cDNA or gDNA.

Germline values: CDR1 SGHAT, CDR2 FQNNGV. V lost 3 bases, J lost 6 bases, and 11 bases stayed unmatched. This CDR3 is built from 17 residues. Original processing methods: The assay estimated nucleated cells by amplifying reference gene primers. Some clones are missing from TCRdb's copy, which holds only in-frame ones; the method was immunoSEQ multiplex PCR. That table furnishes V, J and clone size, whereas the DNA furnished D and trimming. Among some 93,000 clones listed, about 89% were seen once. Sequenced sample: peripheral blood. This TCR was recovered from a man between 45 and 60 years old with acute or convalescent COVID-19. The chain combines TRBV11-2 with TRBJ2-7; TRBD2 matches at 13 bases. The CDR3 sequence is CASSFIAGTSGKGEQYF. The CDR3 region has the DNA TGTGCCAGCAGCTTTATCGCCGGGACTAGCGGGAAAGGCGAGCAGTACTTC.